The following is a T cell receptor beta chain sequence with its context. The antigen remains unidentified. This record comes from a study of cytomegalovirus exposure and HLA in healthy donors. This PCR relied on a set of 60 Vbeta primers and 13 Jbeta primers. This table comes from immunoSEQ multiplex PCR, and its TCRdb copy is limited to in-frame clones, with some not included. This repertoire shows some 170,000 clones, 81% found once; its top ten account for 4.9%. Study-wide findings and caveats: A cluster of highly shared sequence variants was likely a sequencing artifact.

The CDR3 loop spans 14 amino acids. V was clipped by 1 base and J by 3 bases, with 9 bases between them. Looked up from germline, CDR1 is MGHRA and CDR2 is YSYEKL. This rearrangement joins TRBV4-1 to TRBJ1-1; D is undetermined. The source material was PBMCs. The source of this sequence is a young woman in good health and CMV-seropositive. CDR3 sequence (DNA): TGCGCCAGCAGCCAAGTCGCCGGGGACACTGAAGCTTTCTTT. Protein sequence: CASSQVAGDTEAFF.